This T cell receptor (beta chain) emerged from a study of T cell changes during pregnancy in multiple sclerosis. This CDR3 has 15 residues. Germline values: CDR1 MDHEN, CDR2 SYDVKM. Trimming left V 7 bases short and J 2 bases short, with 15 bases between. Profiling relied on immunoSEQ multiplex PCR, and the TCRdb table lists in-frame clones only, not all of them. The data contain tens of thousands of clones, about 89% of them singletons. This chain connects TRBV28 to TRBJ1-5, with D maybe TRBD1 (5 bases). The specimen was CD4+ T cells from peripheral blood mononuclear cells, collected in the first trimester of pregnancy. The receptor was derived from a female donor in good health, enrolled as a control in a pregnancy study. The CDR3 reads CASNLFGGGNQPQHF. The CDR3 bases are TGTGCCAGCAACCTCTTCGGGGGGGGCAATCAGCCCCAGCATTTT.